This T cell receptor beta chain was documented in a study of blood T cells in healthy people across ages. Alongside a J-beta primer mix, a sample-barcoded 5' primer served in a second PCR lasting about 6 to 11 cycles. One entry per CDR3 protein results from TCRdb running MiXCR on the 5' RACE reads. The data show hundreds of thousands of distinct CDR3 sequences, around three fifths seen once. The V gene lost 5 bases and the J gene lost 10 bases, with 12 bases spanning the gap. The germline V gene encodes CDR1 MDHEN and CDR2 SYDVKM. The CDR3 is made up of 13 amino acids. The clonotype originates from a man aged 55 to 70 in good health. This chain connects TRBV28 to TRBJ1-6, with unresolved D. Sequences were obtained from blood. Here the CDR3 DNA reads TGTGCCAGCAGTCCCCGGGATCGGTCACCCCTCCACTTT. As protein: CASSPRDRSPLHF.